One sample yielded the 22 T cell receptor beta chains listed below, sequenced in a study of T cells after yellow fever vaccination (dated by TCRdb to the late 2010s). The label giving this sample's treatment or condition can be read as: live attenuated yellow fever vaccine strain. Receptor libraries were prepared by 5' RACE. The data were produced on an Illumina HiSeq 2500. TCRdb handled the public reads itself, with Q25 trimming in fastp and clone calling in MiXCR, and kept productive beta chains. CDR3 protein duplicates are merged, each entry listing the most common genes and DNA. The sample has 100,000 to 150,000 distinct CDR3 sequences on record, 6.5% to 8% of them singletons. Clones ranked in the top ten supply 2% to 3% of the sample. The specimen was CD4+ T cells sorted from PBMCs, collected 10 days after the first yellow fever vaccination. These TCRs come from a man aged 18 to 35 who received the YFV17D yellow fever vaccine.

Many counts were recorded for this clonotype. The V and J genes are TRBV5-1 and TRBJ2-3; TRBD2 aligns across 11 bases. After removal of 3 bases from V and 6 bases from J, the junction contained 12 bases not matched to a gene. The length of the CDR3 is 17 residues. CDR1 and CDR2 (germline): SGHRS, YFSETQ. This CDR3 is CASSSSLLAGDMDTQYF. The CDR3 bases are TGCGCCAGCAGCTCGTCCCTACTAGCGGGGGATATGGATACGCAGTATTTT.

This clonotype was observed at least ten times. This chain uses TRBV7-2 with TRBJ1-3, with D unresolved. The germline CDR1 and CDR2 sequences are SGHTA and FQGNSA. The germline V and J ends were trimmed by 5 bases and 2 bases, with 7 bases remaining between them. CDR3 size: 13 residues. The CDR3 loop reads CASSVGTGNTIYF. CDR3 DNA sequence: TGTGCCAGCAGCGTAGGTACTGGAAACACCATATATTTT.

This clonotype was seen ten or more times. The chain combines TRBV20-1 with TRBJ1-2; 7 bases are shared with TRBD1. The CDR3 has 11 residues. The germline gives CDR1 DFQATT, CDR2 SNEGSKA (reference sequence). Trimming took 4 bases from V and 5 from J; bases not matched to a gene: 1. The CDR3, as DNA: TGCAGTGCTACAGGGGGTTATGGCTACACCTTC. Translating it yields CSATGGYGYTF.

This clonotype was counted many times. The chain recombines TRBV5-6 with TRBJ1-6; perhaps TRBD1 as D (5 bases). In germline, CDR1 is SGHDT, CDR2 YYEEEE. The CDR3 has 15 residues. V was clipped by 2 bases and J by 10 bases, with 16 bases between them. DNA for the CDR3: TGTGCCAGCAGCTTCCGGGACTCTGGTCGGTCACCCCTCCACTTT. It yields the protein CASSFRDSGRSPLHF.

This clonotype was seen ten or more times. This chain uses TRBV6-4 with TRBJ1-1, with 8 bases fitting TRBD1. The length of the CDR3 is 15 residues. Germline lookup yields CDR1 MRHNA and CDR2 SNTAGT. With V trimmed by 4 bases and J by 4 bases, 8 bases remained unmatched. Here the CDR3 reads CASSAQTGAATEAFF. The CDR3 bases are TGTGCCAGCAGTGCCCAGACAGGGGCGGCCACTGAAGCTTTCTTT.

This clonotype has a count of ten or more. The chain links TRBV24-1 to TRBJ2-3; weak D call: TRBD1 (7 bases). V lost 2 bases and J 8 bases, leaving 10 bases between the germline ends. This CDR3 comprises 13 residues. Germline V gives CDR1 KGHDR, CDR2 SFDVKD. CDR3 amino acids: CATSDWRDSTQYF. CDR3 nucleotide sequence: TGTGCCACCAGTGATTGGAGGGACAGTACGCAGTATTTT.

This clonotype was recorded a few times. The chain combines TRBV4-2 with TRBJ2-1, with 11 nucleotides matching TRBD2. Germline V gives CDR1 LGHNA, CDR2 YNFKEQ. V lost 3 bases and J lost 6; bases outside the gene matches: 4. The CDR3 runs to 15 residues. CDR3: CASSHVTSGANEQFF. For the CDR3, the DNA is TGTGCCAGCAGCCATGTGACTAGCGGGGCCAATGAGCAGTTCTTC.

This clonotype was seen at least ten times. The chain recombines TRBV29-1 with TRBJ2-3; no clear D. Per germline, CDR1 SQVTM and CDR2 ANQGSEA. Trimming removed 5 bases from V and 5 bases from J, with 17 bases in between. This CDR3 contains 14 residues. CDR3 region: CSVSLPPSGDTQYF. The CDR3 nucleotides read TGCAGCGTTTCCCTCCCCCCCTCCGGAGATACGCAGTATTTT.

The J gene is TRBJ1-1, the V gene TRBV7-9; 7 nucleotides line up with TRBD1. The CDR3 covers 14 residues. CDR1 is SEHNR and CDR2 is FQNEAQ in the germline V gene (reference sequence). The V segment lost 5 bases and the J segment 2 bases; nucleotides outside the gene matches: 5. The CDR3 region is CASSVGTVNTEAFF. The CDR3 DNA reads TGTGCCAGCAGCGTCGGGACAGTAAACACTGAAGCTTTCTTT.

At least ten counts were recorded for this clonotype. J is TRBJ2-5 and V is TRBV6-1; 8 nucleotides align to TRBD2. The V segment lost 6 bases and the J segment 6 bases; nucleotides outside the gene matches: 6. This CDR3 contains 13 residues. CDR1 is MNHNS and CDR2 is SASEGT in the germline V gene. DNA for the CDR3: TGTGCCAGCAGAAACGGGGGGGCGCAGACCCAGTACTTC. Amino acid sequence: CASRNGGAQTQYF.

This clonotype was seen repeatedly, ten times or more. The chain is built from TRBV12-3 or TRBV12-4 and TRBJ2-3; 7 positions agree with TRBD2. The length of the CDR3 is 14 residues. Trimming at V came to 7 bases and at J to 4 bases, leaving 8 bases not matched to a gene. The CDR3 DNA is TGTGCCAGCACCTGGCGGGGGAGCCCAGATACGCAGTATTTT. This codes for CASTWRGSPDTQYF.

In this sample, this clonotype turned up many times. V gene TRBV20-1 combines with J gene TRBJ2-5; TRBD2 agrees at 11 bases. Trimming removed 6 bases from V and 4 bases from J; junction bases left unmatched: 7. CDR1 and CDR2 (germline): DFQATT, SNEGSKA (reference sequence). The CDR3 runs to 14 residues. The CDR3: CSADSGGAVETQYF. CDR3 nucleotides: TGCAGTGCCGATAGCGGGGGGGCAGTAGAGACCCAGTACTTC.

This clonotype has a count of ten or more. The J gene is TRBJ1-6, the V gene TRBV3-1; D remains ambiguous. The CDR3 length is 14 residues. The V and J ends lost 6 bases and 7 bases respectively, with 13 bases between them. CDR1 and CDR2 from the germline V gene are LGHDT and YNNKEL (reference sequence). CDR3 amino acids: CASSRISANSPLHF. CDR3 bases: TGTGCCAGCAGTCGGATTTCAGCCAATTCACCCCTCCACTTT.

This clonotype was seen at least ten times. The rearrangement uses TRBV5-1 and TRBJ2-1; D call uncertain. The CDR3 consists of 12 residues. V was shortened by 2 bases and J by 10 bases, with 10 bases between the two germline ends. Germline V gene lookup returns CDR1 SGHRS and CDR2 YFSETQ. This CDR3 reads CASSFPGDEQFF. The CDR3, as DNA: TGCGCCAGCAGCTTCCCAGGTGACGAGCAGTTCTTC.

This clonotype appeared many times. V is TRBV12-3 or TRBV12-4 and J is TRBJ1-1; D not resolved. CDR3 size: 11 residues. Deletions cut 8 bases from V and 10 bases from J, with 14 bases between. CDR3 sequence reads: CASLYRTVAFF. The CDR3 region has the DNA TGTGCCAGCCTCTATAGGACGGTAGCTTTCTTT.

This clonotype showed up many times. Here the CDR3 DNA reads TGTGCCAGCAGTGACCGGCGGGGGGGCAATGAGCAGTTCTTC. Its protein is CASSDRRGGNEQFF. The chain employs TRBV6-4 and TRBJ2-1; TRBD2 agrees at 9 bases. CDR3 length equals 14 residues. V was clipped by 2 bases and J by 6 bases; unmatched bases: 2. Germline CDR1 reads MRHNA; CDR2 reads SNTAGT.

This clonotype was seen at least ten times. The chain recombines TRBV4-3 with TRBJ1-2; D remains unclear. V was pared by 0 bases and J by 7 bases, with 9 bases between. The CDR3 length is 13 residues. Germline V gives CDR1 LGHNA, CDR2 YSLEER. In DNA form, the CDR3 reads TGCGCCAGCAGCCAAGACTCCGGGGTTGGCTACACCTTC. This encodes CASSQDSGVGYTF.

This clonotype was found many times. The chain carries TRBV5-4 and TRBJ1-1; 9 bases fit TRBD1. CDR1 is SGHNT, CDR2 YYREEE, per germline (reference sequence). With V trimmed by 4 bases and J by 0 bases, 1 base remained unmatched. The CDR3 is made up of 14 amino acids. The CDR3 region is CASSTGGMNTEAFF. The DNA of the CDR3 is TGTGCCAGCAGCACAGGGGGCATGAACACTGAAGCTTTCTTT. The variable domain in full, completed from reference TRBV5-4 and TRBJ1-1, reads ETGVTQSPTHLIKTRGQQVTLRCSSQSGHNTVSWYQQALGQGPQFIFQYYREEENGRGNFPPRFSGLQFPNYSSELNVNALELDDSALYLCASSTGGMNTEAFFGQGTRLTVV.

This clonotype has more than one count but fewer than ten. V usage is TRBV19 and J usage is TRBJ2-3, with D possibly matching TRBD1 (5 bases). Germline V gives CDR1 LNHDA, CDR2 SQIVND (reference sequence). V was shortened by 3 bases and J by 0 bases, with 16 bases between the two germline ends. There are 17 residues in the CDR3. DNA for the CDR3: TGTGCCAGTAGTATCTCTGGGGCAGGAACTAGCACAGATACGCAGTATTTT. This translates into CASSISGAGTSTDTQYF.

This clonotype came up many times. The chain combines TRBV5-1 with TRBJ2-3; 7 nucleotides align to TRBD1. The length of the CDR3 is 14 residues. Germline V lookup: CDR1 SGHRS, CDR2 YFSETQ. V was pared by 9 bases and J by 4 bases, with 11 bases of the junction left unmatched. CDR3 loop: CATSSGQPADTQYF. For the CDR3, the DNA is TGCGCCACCTCCTCGGGACAGCCGGCAGATACGCAGTATTTT.

This clonotype was counted many times. The chain employs TRBV5-1 and TRBJ2-7, with D unclear. Germline loops: CDR1 SGHRS, CDR2 YFSETQ. The CDR3 loop spans 15 amino acids. The ends were cut back, 1 base at V and 6 bases at J, with 17 bases in the middle. CDR3 sequence reads: CASSLTGLLESEQYF. In DNA form, the CDR3 reads TGCGCCAGCAGCTTGACCGGGCTCCTAGAGTCCGAGCAGTACTTC.

V and J are TRBV5-4 and TRBJ2-3; 8 positions agree with TRBD1. This CDR3 region has 15 residues. Trimming took 3 bases from V and 6 from J; bases not matched to a gene: 9. Germline V gene data show CDR1 as SGHNT and CDR2 as YYREEE (reference sequence). The chain's CDR3 is CASSSAGTGGDTQYF. DNA for the CDR3: TGTGCCAGCAGCTCCGCCGGGACAGGCGGGGATACGCAGTATTTT.